A selection of T cell receptor beta chains follows, all from one sample in a study of molecular identifiers for immune sequencing clone quantification. TCRdb recomputed calls from the PCR reads with MiXCR, one row per CDR3 protein. The table includes 300,000 to 400,000 distinct CDR3 sequences, roughly a quarter detected once. The sample comprised naive CD8+ T cells from blood, with Jurkat cell RNA spiked in. The receptors originated from a human donor in good health. Some libraries in this study had Jurkat cell RNA spiked in. Each CDR3 is given with its conserved first and last residue. A D gene is named only where the DNA matches it firmly. Clone sizes are given selectively: once, few, many, or a class where the clone is expanded.

v_call,d_call,j_call,clone_size,cdr3_aa,cdr3_nt
TRBV6-2/TRBV6-3,TRBD2,TRBJ2-7,many,CASSFGLAGYEQYF,TGTGCCAGCAGTTTCGGACTAGCGGGATACGAGCAGTACTTC
TRBV12-5,TRBD1,TRBJ1-1,many,CASGFNSRGPVHEAFF,TGTGCTAGTGGTTTCAACTCGAGGGGGCCGGTTCATGAAGCTTTCTTT
TRBV7-2,TRBD2,TRBJ2-5,.,CASSSRTSGSHTKETPYF,TGTGCCAGCAGCTCGAGGACTAGCGGGAGCCATACCAAAGAGACCCCGTACTTC
TRBV12-3/TRBV12-4,.,TRBJ2-1,.,CGSSPQGNEQFF,TGTGGCAGCAGTCCCCAGGGAAATGAGCAGTTCTTC
TRBV19,TRBD1,TRBJ2-7,few,CASSIGTGYYEQYF,TGTGCCAGTAGTATTGGGACAGGGTACTACGAGCAGTACTTC
TRBV29-1,TRBD1,TRBJ2-7,many,CSAYGTGGYEQYF,TGCAGCGCGTACGGGACAGGGGGCTACGAGCAGTACTTC
TRBV2,.,TRBJ1-3,many,CASSEAAGNTIYF,TGTGCCAGCAGTGAGGCAGCTGGAAACACCATATATTTT
TRBV5-6,.,TRBJ1-3,many,CASRFQTQGSGNTIYF,TGTGCCAGCAGATTCCAGACACAGGGCTCTGGAAACACCATATATTTT
TRBV3-1,.,TRBJ2-1,few,CASSPGDNEQFF,TGTGCCAGCAGCCCCGGAGACAATGAGCAGTTCTTC
TRBV12-5,TRBD1,TRBJ1-2,.,CASGGRDRGVYGYTF,TGTGCTAGTGGTGGCCGGGACAGAGGAGTATATGGCTACACCTTC
TRBV20-1,.,TRBJ2-7,.,CSALGQFSSYEQYF,TGCAGTGCTCTGGGACAATTCAGCTCCTACGAGCAGTACTTC
TRBV12-3/TRBV12-4,.,TRBJ2-7,.,CASTPLQVVSEQYF,TGTGCCAGCACCCCTCTCCAGGTAGTTAGCGAGCAGTACTTC
TRBV5-6,.,TRBJ1-2,many,CASRGQLHYGYTF,TGTGCCAGCAGGGGACAACTACACTATGGCTACACCTTC
TRBV18,.,TRBJ1-1,few,CASSPGGSAFF,TGTGCCAGCTCACCGGGGGGATCGGCTTTCTTT
TRBV9,TRBD1,TRBJ1-2,.,CASSVDPDRVHGYTF,TGTGCCAGCAGCGTAGATCCGGACAGGGTCCATGGCTACACCTTC
TRBV14,TRBD1,TRBJ1-2,.,CASSQASGGGYTF,TGTGCCAGCAGCCAAGCGTCAGGGGGAGGCTACACCTTC
TRBV12-3/TRBV12-4,TRBD1,TRBJ2-2,few,CAIKRGPGQGSGELFF,TGTGCCATTAAAAGGGGACCGGGACAGGGATCGGGGGAGCTGTTTTTT
TRBV12-3/TRBV12-4,.,TRBJ2-1,.,CASSSDWPNEQFF,TGTGCCAGCAGTTCCGACTGGCCCAATGAGCAGTTCTTC
TRBV7-2,.,TRBJ2-1,many,CASALGREQFF,TGTGCCAGCGCACTAGGGCGTGAGCAGTTCTTC
TRBV15,.,TRBJ2-3,many,CATSRDLAGADTQYF,TGTGCCACCAGCAGAGATCTTGCAGGGGCAGATACGCAGTATTTT
TRBV27,.,TRBJ1-4,many,CASSLSTGLNEKLFF,TGTGCCAGCAGTTTATCAACAGGGCTTAATGAAAAACTGTTTTTT
TRBV20-1,TRBD1,TRBJ2-7,many,CSARDGQGFSYEQYF,TGCAGTGCTAGGGACGGACAGGGGTTCTCCTACGAGCAGTACTTC
TRBV13,.,TRBJ2-5,many,CASSINRDREETQYF,TGTGCCAGCAGCATTAACCGGGACCGCGAAGAGACCCAGTACTTC
TRBV27,.,TRBJ2-3,many,CASSLFSQDTQYF,TGTGCCAGCAGTTTATTTTCCCAAGATACGCAGTATTTT
TRBV10-2,.,TRBJ2-2,.,CASTIGAGGELSF,TGCGCCAGCACTATCGGGGCAGGCGGGGAGCTGTCTTTT
TRBV12-3/TRBV12-4,.,TRBJ2-7,many,CASSLGGGGPSYEQYF,TGTGCCAGCAGTTTAGGAGGCGGGGGCCCATCCTACGAGCAGTACTTC
TRBV12-3/TRBV12-4,.,TRBJ1-1,many,CASTPRGLGDTEAFF,TGTGCCAGCACCCCAAGAGGTCTTGGTGACACTGAAGCTTTCTTT
TRBV7-9,.,TRBJ2-5,many,CASIPGLEETQYF,TGTGCCAGCATACCGGGACTGGAAGAGACCCAGTACTTC
TRBV5-4,TRBD1,TRBJ2-6,few,CASSLDRDSGANVLTF,TGTGCCAGCAGCCTTGACAGGGATAGTGGGGCCAACGTCCTGACTTTC
TRBV28,.,TRBJ2-3,.,CASSLVGYSWSIADTQYF,TGTGCCAGCAGTTTAGTCGGGTACAGCTGGAGTATCGCAGATACGCAGTATTTT
TRBV13,.,TRBJ2-1,.,CASSLGLLSSYNEQFF,TGTGCCAGCAGCTTAGGACTCCTGAGCTCCTACAATGAGCAGTTCTTC
TRBV7-9,TRBD2,TRBJ2-5,.,CASSTGTSGRTETQYF,TGTGCCAGCAGCACCGGGACTAGCGGGAGGACAGAGACCCAGTACTTC
TRBV7-2,.,TRBJ1-1,few,CASSFLNVEMNTEAFF,TGTGCCAGCAGCTTTCTCAACGTTGAGATGAACACTGAAGCTTTCTTT
TRBV20-1,.,TRBJ2-3,few,CSAPGGAIAADTQYF,TGCAGTGCTCCTGGTGGAGCAATCGCAGCGGATACGCAGTATTTT
TRBV4-3,TRBD1,TRBJ2-5,many,CASSQDGPATGDLTETQYF,TGCGCCAGCAGCCAAGATGGACCTGCGACAGGGGATCTTACGGAGACCCAGTACTTC
TRBV27,.,TRBJ2-3,.,CASTSTTVSGPDTQYF,TGTGCCAGCACCTCAACGACTGTATCAGGCCCAGATACGCAGTATTTT
TRBV4-3,TRBD1,TRBJ1-2,.,CASSQNSRDSTNYGYTF,TGCGCCAGCAGCCAGAATTCCCGGGACAGTACTAACTATGGCTACACCTTC
TRBV6-2/TRBV6-3,TRBD1,TRBJ1-1,.,CASSYHAGGTGAFF,TGTGCCAGCAGTTACCACGCAGGGGGCACTGGAGCTTTCTTT
TRBV12-3/TRBV12-4,.,TRBJ2-1,.,CASSLKYNEQFF,TGTGCCAGCAGTTTAAAGTACAATGAGCAGTTCTTC
TRBV20-1,.,TRBJ2-6,many,CSASPGLGSGANVLTF,TGCAGTGCTAGCCCAGGTTTGGGTTCTGGGGCCAACGTCCTGACTTTC
TRBV18,.,TRBJ1-1,many,CASSPPGFTSTEAFF,TGTGCCAGCTCACCACCGGGGTTTACGAGCACTGAAGCTTTCTTT
TRBV7-9,TRBD2,TRBJ2-3,many,CASSSTSGTTDTQYF,TGTGCCAGCAGCTCCACTAGCGGAACCACAGATACGCAGTATTTT
TRBV5-4,TRBD2,TRBJ2-5,.,CASTSRAGAVETQYF,TGTGCGAGCACCTCCAGAGCGGGAGCGGTGGAGACCCAGTACTTC
TRBV6-5,.,TRBJ2-7,many,CASSYQFYEQYF,TGTGCCAGCAGTTACCAGTTCTACGAGCAGTACTTC
TRBV2,.,TRBJ2-5,many,CASIGSVPQETQYF,TGTGCCAGCATTGGTAGCGTTCCCCAAGAGACCCAGTACTTC
TRBV6-2/TRBV6-3,TRBD1,TRBJ2-3,.,CAGTKRGQTLTDTQYF,TGTGCCGGCACAAAGAGGGGACAGACTCTCACAGATACGCAGTATTTT
TRBV2,TRBD1,TRBJ1-5,.,CASRSGTGINQSQHF,TGTGCCAGCAGATCCGGGACAGGGATCAATCAGTCCCAGCATTTT
TRBV19,.,TRBJ1-5,few,CASTTGVQPQHF,TGTGCCAGTACTACAGGCGTTCAGCCCCAGCATTTT